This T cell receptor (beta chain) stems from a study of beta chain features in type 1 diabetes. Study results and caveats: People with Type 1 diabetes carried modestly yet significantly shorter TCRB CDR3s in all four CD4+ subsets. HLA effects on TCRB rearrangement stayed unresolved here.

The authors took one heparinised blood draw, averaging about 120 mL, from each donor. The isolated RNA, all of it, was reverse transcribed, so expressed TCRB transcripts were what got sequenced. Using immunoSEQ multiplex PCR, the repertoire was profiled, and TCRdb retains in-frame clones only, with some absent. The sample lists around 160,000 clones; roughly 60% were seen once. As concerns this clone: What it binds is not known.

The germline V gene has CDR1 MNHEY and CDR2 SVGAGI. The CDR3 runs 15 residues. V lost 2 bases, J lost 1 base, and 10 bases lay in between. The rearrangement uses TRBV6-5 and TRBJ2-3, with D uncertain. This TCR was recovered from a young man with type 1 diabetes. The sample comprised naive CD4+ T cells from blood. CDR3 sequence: CASSYKSGGTDTQYF. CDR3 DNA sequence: TGTGCCAGCAGTTACAAGAGTGGTGGCACAGATACGCAGTATTTT.